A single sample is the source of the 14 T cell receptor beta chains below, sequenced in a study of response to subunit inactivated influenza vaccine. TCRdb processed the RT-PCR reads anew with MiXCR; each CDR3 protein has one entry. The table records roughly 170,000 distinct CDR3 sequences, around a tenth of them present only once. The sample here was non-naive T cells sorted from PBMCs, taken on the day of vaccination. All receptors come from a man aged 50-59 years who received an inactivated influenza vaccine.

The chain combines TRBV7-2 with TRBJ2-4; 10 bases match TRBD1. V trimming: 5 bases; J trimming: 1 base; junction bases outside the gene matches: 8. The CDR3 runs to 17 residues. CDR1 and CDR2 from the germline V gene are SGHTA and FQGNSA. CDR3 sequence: CASSLDRGRMAKNIQYF. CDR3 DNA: TGTGCCAGCAGCCTTGACAGGGGGCGTATGGCCAAAAACATTCAGTACTTC. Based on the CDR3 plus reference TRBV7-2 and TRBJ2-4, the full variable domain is GAGVSQSPSNKVTEKGKDVELRCDPISGHTALYWYRQSLGQGLEFLIYFQGNSAPDKSGLPSDRFSAERTGGSVSTLTIQRTQQEDSAVYLCASSLDRGRMAKNIQYFGAGTRLSVL.

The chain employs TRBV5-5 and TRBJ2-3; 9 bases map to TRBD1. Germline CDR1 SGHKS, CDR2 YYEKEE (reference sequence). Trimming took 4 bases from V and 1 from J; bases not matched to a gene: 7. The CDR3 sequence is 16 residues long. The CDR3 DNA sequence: TGTGCCAGCAGCCATGACAGGGGGGAAGGCACAGATACGCAGTATTTT. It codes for CASSHDRGEGTDTQYF.

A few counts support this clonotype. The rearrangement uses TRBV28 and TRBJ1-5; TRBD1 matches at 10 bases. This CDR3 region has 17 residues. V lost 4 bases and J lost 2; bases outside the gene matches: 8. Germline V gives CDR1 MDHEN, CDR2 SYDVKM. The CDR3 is CASSSASGTGGNQPQHF. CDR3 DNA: TGTGCCAGCAGTTCAGCATCCGGGACAGGGGGCAATCAGCCCCAGCATTTT.

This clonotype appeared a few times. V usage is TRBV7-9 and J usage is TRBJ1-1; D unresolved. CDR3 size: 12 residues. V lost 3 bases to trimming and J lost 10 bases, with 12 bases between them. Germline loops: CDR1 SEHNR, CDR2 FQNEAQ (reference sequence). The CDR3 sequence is CASSFGLRAAFF. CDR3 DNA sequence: TGTGCCAGCAGCTTCGGACTCCGCGCAGCTTTCTTT.

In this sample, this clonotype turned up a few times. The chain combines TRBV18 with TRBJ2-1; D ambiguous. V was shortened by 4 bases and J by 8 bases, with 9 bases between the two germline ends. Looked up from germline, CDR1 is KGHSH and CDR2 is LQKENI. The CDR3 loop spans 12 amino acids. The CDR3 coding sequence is TGTGCCAGCTCACGCAGTGGGGATGAGCAGTTCTTC. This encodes CASSRSGDEQFF.

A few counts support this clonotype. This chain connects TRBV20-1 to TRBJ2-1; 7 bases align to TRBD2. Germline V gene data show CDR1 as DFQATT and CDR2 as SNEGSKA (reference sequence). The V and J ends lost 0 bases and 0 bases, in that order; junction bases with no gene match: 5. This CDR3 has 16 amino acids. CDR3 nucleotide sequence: TGCAGTGCTAGAGATAGGGGCGGGGGCTCCTACAATGAGCAGTTCTTC. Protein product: CSARDRGGGSYNEQFF.

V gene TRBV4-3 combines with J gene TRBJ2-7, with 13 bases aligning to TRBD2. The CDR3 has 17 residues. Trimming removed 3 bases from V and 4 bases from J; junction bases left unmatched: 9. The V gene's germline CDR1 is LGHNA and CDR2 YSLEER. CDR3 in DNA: TGCGCCAGCAGCCATCTCACTAGCGGGAGGGCCAGGTACGAGCAGTACTTC. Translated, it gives CASSHLTSGRARYEQYF.

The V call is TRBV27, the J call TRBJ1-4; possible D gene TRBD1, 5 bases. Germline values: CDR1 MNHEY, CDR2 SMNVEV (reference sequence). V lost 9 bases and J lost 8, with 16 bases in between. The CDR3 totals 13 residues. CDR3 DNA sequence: TGTGCCAGTAGACTGGGACGGGCGGAAAAACTGTTTTTT. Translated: CASRLGRAEKLFF.

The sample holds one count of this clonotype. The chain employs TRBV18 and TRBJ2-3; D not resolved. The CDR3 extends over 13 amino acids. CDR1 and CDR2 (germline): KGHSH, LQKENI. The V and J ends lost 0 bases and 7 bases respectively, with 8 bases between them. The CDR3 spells CASSPPLVNTQYF. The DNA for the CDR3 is TGTGCCAGCTCACCACCGTTGGTTAATACGCAGTATTTT.

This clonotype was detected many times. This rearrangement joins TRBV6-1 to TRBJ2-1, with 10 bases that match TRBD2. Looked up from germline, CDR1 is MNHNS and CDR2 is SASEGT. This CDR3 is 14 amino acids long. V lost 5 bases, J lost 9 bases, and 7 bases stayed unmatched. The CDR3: CASSQREGVSEQFF. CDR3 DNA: TGTGCCAGCAGTCAGCGGGAGGGGGTTAGTGAGCAGTTCTTC.

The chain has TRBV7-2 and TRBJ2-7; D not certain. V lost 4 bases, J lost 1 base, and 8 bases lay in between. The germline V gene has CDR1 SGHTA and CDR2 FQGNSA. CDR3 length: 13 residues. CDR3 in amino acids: CASSWAGSYEQYF. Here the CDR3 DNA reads TGTGCCAGCAGCTGGGCCGGGTCCTACGAGCAGTACTTC.

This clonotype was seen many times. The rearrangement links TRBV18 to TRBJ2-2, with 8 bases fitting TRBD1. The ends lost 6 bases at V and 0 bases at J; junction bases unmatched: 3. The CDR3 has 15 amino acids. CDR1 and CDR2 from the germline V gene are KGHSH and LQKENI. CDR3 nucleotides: TGTGCCAGCTCGCGGGGACAGGCGAACACCGGGGAGCTGTTTTTT. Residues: CASSRGQANTGELFF.

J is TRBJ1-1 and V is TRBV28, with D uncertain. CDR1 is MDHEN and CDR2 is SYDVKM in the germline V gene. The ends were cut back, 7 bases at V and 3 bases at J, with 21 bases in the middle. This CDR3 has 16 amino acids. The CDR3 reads CASKLTGRRWDTEAFF. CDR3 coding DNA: TGTGCCAGCAAACTAACGGGCCGCCGTTGGGACACTGAAGCTTTCTTT. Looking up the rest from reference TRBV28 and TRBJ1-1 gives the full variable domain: DVKVTQSSRYLVKRTGEKVFLECVQDMDHENMFWYRQDPGLGLRLIYFSYDVKMKEKGDIPEGYSVSREKKERFSLILESASTNQTSMYLCASKLTGRRWDTEAFFGQGTRLTVV.

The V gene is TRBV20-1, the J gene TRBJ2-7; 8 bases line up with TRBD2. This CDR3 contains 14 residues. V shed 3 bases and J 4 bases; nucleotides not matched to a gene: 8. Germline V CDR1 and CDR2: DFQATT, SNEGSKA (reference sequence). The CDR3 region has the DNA TGCAGTGCTAGTGGGGTAGCGGGAAAGTACGAGCAGTACTTC. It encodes CSASGVAGKYEQYF.